This T cell receptor (beta chain) came from a study of PD-1 and CTLA-4 blockade in melanoma. Repertoires were generated with immunoSEQ multiplex PCR, while TCRdb's copy carries only in-frame clones and drops some. The profile shows over 25,000 clones, roughly nine tenths of them singletons. The CDR3 is made up of 12 amino acids. Looked up from germline, CDR1 is LNHDA and CDR2 is SQIVND (reference sequence). V lost 3 bases to trimming and J lost 10 bases, with 12 bases between them. The chain recombines TRBV19 with TRBJ1-1, with a weak D call TRBD1 (5 bases). Sequenced material: CD8+ T cells from peripheral blood, taken before anti-PD-1 treatment. This clonotype originated in a human donor with melanoma. The DNA of the CDR3 is TGTGCCAGTAGTATTACAGGAATAGCAGCTTTCTTT. Protein sequence: CASSITGIAAFF.